This T cell receptor beta chain was identified in a study of blood T cells in healthy people across ages. Researchers collected 9.5 to 10 milliliters of peripheral blood from every single donor. The CDR3 has 14 amino acids. CDR1 and CDR2 from the germline V gene are DFQATT and SNEGSKA (reference sequence). V lost 6 bases and J lost 2, with 14 bases in between. This clonotype was observed once. A sample-barcoded 5' primer and a J-beta primer mix were used in a second PCR of roughly 7 to 11 cycles. TCRdb independently ran MiXCR on the 5' RACE reads; one entry per CDR3 protein. The sample holds 1.5 million to 2 million distinct CDR3 sequences, about 39% seen once.

The chain is built from TRBV20-1 and TRBJ1-5, with D maybe TRBD1 (6 bases). The clonotype was recovered from a human donor in good health. Sequences were obtained from blood. The CDR3 DNA follows: TGCAGTGCCAAAGACAGGCTCGGCAATCAGCCCCAGCATTTT. It is translated as CSAKDRLGNQPQHF.